One sample yielded the 5 T cell receptor beta chains listed below, sequenced in a study of T cells in Graves' hyperthyroidism and ophthalmopathy. RNA transcripts were the template for amplifying TCR beta CDR3 regions. TCR CDR3 regions were first amplified by RT-PCR with HTBI primers. TCRdb reprocessed the multiplex PCR reads with MiXCR, giving one entry per CDR3 protein. The table has 500,000 to 750,000 distinct CDR3 sequences, 46% seen once. The material sequenced was peripheral blood or thyroid tissue (not recorded which). These receptors came from a woman in her late teens or twenties with Graves' hyperthyroidism.

The rearrangement joins TRBV29-1 to TRBJ2-1, with D tentatively TRBD2 (6 bases). This CDR3 is built from 14 residues. V dropped 1 base and J dropped 14 bases, with 21 bases sitting between them. Germline CDR1 is SQVTM and CDR2 is ANQGSEA. The CDR3 DNA sequence: TGCAGCGTTGAAGTCCAGGCCGGGGGTAGTGGGGAGTTCTTC. This gives the protein CSVEVQAGGSGEFF.

This clonotype was seen only once. The chain uses TRBV29-1 and TRBJ1-1; D is undetermined. Trimming stripped 3 bases from V and 4 bases from J, with 15 bases between. The CDR3 spans 14 residues. Germline CDR1 is SQVTM and CDR2 is ANQGSEA. The CDR3 here is CSVDERGRSTEAFF. CDR3 sequence (DNA): TGCAGCGTTGACGAACGTGGGAGAAGCACTGAAGCTTTCTTT.

The chain is built from TRBV7-3 and TRBJ2-7; weak D call: TRBD1 (5 bases). Trimming removed 5 bases at V and 7 bases at J, with 15 bases between. Germline CDR1 is SGHTA and CDR2 is FQGTGA. The CDR3 consists of 13 residues. The CDR3 loop reads CASSPRTTGEQYF. In DNA, the CDR3 is TGTGCCAGCAGCCCAAGGACAACCGGGGAGCAGTACTTC. Full variable domain (outside the CDR3, taken from reference TRBV7-3 and TRBJ2-7): GAGVSQTPSNKVTEKGKYVELRCDPISGHTALYWYRQSLGQGPEFLIYFQGTGAADDSGLPNDRFFAVRPEGSVSTLKIQRTERGDSAVYLCASSPRTTGEQYFGPGTRLTVT.

With respect to this clonotype: Germline is not matched at one junction end, which may reflect a read error. The chain joins TRBV12-3 or TRBV12-4 to TRBJ1-3; a weak D match, TRBD1 (6 bases). The CDR3 has 12 residues. The CDR3 loop is CATRPQGNTIYF. The CDR3 bases are TGTGCCACCCGGCCACAGGGAAACACTATATATTTT.

This clonotype was recorded many times. The chain uses TRBV29-1 and TRBJ2-2; D is undetermined. The germline V gene has CDR1 SQVTM and CDR2 ANQGSEA. V was clipped by 6 bases and J by 0 bases, with 5 bases between them. The CDR3 extends over 12 amino acids. The CDR3 DNA reads TGCAGCGTCCTAACGAACACCGGGGAGCTGTTTTTT. Amino acid sequence: CSVLTNTGELFF.